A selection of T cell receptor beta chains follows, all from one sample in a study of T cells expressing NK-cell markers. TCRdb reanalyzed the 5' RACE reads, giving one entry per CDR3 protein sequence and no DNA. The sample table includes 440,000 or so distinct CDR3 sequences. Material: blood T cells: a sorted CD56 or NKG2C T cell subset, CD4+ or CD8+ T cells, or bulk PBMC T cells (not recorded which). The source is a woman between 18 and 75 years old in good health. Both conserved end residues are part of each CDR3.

CDR3: CAWTYGSTGELFF; J: TRBJ2-2; V: TRBV30
CDR3: CSVDGWEGMNTEAFF; J: TRBJ1-1; V: TRBV29-1
CDR3: CASSLRASTEAFF; J: TRBJ1-1; V: TRBV7-3
CDR3: CASVRAPAANTEAFF; J: TRBJ1-1; V: TRBV2
CDR3: CASSLLGSPLHF; J: TRBJ1-6; V: TRBV9
CDR3: CASSYSGVYGYTF; J: TRBJ1-2; V: TRBV6-5
CDR3: CASSSSDTQYF; J: TRBJ2-3; V: TRBV27
CDR3: CSARPLSSADTQYF; J: TRBJ2-3; V: TRBV20-1
CDR3: CASSNPDSEKLFF; J: TRBJ1-4; V: TRBV5-1
CDR3: CASSMGQGHSPLHF; J: TRBJ1-6; V: TRBV27
CDR3: CASSPDRGWEQYF; J: TRBJ2-7; V: TRBV12-3/TRBV12-4
CDR3: CASSERGQFGGANVLTF; J: TRBJ2-6; V: TRBV25-1
CDR3: CASSRPTTGHTEAFF; J: TRBJ1-1; V: TRBV12-3/TRBV12-4
CDR3: CATSGGALETQYF; J: TRBJ2-5; V: TRBV15
CDR3: CASSPTGWPLHF; J: TRBJ1-6; V: TRBV7-9
CDR3: CSSDRDRVLEQFF; J: TRBJ2-1; V: TRBV29-1
CDR3: CASSRTGGASSGSHEQFF; J: TRBJ2-1; V: TRBV4-2
CDR3: CSVELTANYGYTF; J: TRBJ1-2; V: TRBV29-1
CDR3: CASSLVEDNEQFF; J: TRBJ2-1; V: TRBV7-8
CDR3: CASSFRPGQQAKNIQYF; J: TRBJ2-4; V: TRBV7-8